This T cell receptor beta chain was captured by sequencing in a study of CXCR3-negative and CXCR3-positive naive CD8 T cells. Overall study context: Across all libraries, TRB reads numbered roughly 140 million, with about 1.5 +/- 0.3 million in each library. The study, taken as a whole, reports: After cryopreservation, expression of CXCR3 was partially reduced, and most assays were run with fresh PBMCs. Memory CD8+ cells showed much lower diversity, while both naive subsets were comparably high.

The length of the CDR3 is 17 residues. Libraries of TRB cDNA were made by 5' RACE and carried UMIs. TCRdb re-called the 5' RACE reads and shows each CDR3 protein once, DNA omitted. Found here are tens of thousands of distinct CDR3 sequences; the top ten clones hold approximately 10%. On this clonotype itself: Antigen: not known.

V and J are TRBV12-3 or TRBV12-4 and TRBJ2-7; TCRdb's D gene call, TRBD2, goes unchecked for lack of DNA. The sample taken for sequencing was memory CD8+ T cells from blood. The sequence was obtained from a human donor in good health. Some clones in this sample may be carry-over from other donors' samples. The CDR3 loop reads CASGLRRGGPSSYEQYF.